This T cell receptor (beta chain) was sequenced during a study of blood T cell repertoires in COVID-19. Per the authors' pipeline: Reference gene primer amplification yielded estimated nucleated cell counts. TCRdb keeps only in-frame clones here, not all; method: immunoSEQ multiplex PCR. Clone size and the V and J calls come from that table; the DNA yielded D and trimming. Of 350,000 to 450,000 clones in the sample, about 89% were seen once. Unmatched junction bases numbered 3, after V lost 4 bases and J lost 1 base. This CDR3 has 14 residues. Germline V gene sequence: CDR1 GTSNPN, CDR2 SVGIG (reference sequence).

The sequence was collected from a middle-aged man with acute or convalescent COVID-19. The chain couples TRBV30 to TRBJ1-5, with 8 bases aligning to TRBD1. What was sequenced was peripheral blood. CDR3 in amino acids: CAWIWDRSNQPQHF. The CDR3, as DNA: TGTGCCTGGATCTGGGACAGGAGCAATCAGCCCCAGCATTTT.